Listed below are T cell receptor beta chains from one sample, sequenced in a study of blood T cell repertoires in COVID-19. TCRdb's table, derived via immunoSEQ multiplex PCR, lists solely in-frame clones and lacks some. The profile shows fewer than 500,000 clones, nearly 90% of them singletons. Input material: PBMCs or T cells enriched from blood (not recorded which). The origin of the receptors is a woman aged 18-35 years with acute COVID-19. Each CDR3 is given with its conserved first and last residue. Fields, in order: J gene, clone size, D gene, V gene, CDR3 DNA, CDR3 protein. D genes are given only for firm matches. Where a row states a size, it is once, few, many or the class of an expanded clone; other rows omit it.

TRBJ1-1	once	NA	TRBV12-5	TGTGCTAGTGAGTCAGACACTGAAGCTTTCTTT	CASESDTEAFF
TRBJ2-7	NA	TRBD1	TRBV7-2	TGTGCCAGCAGCCGGACAGGGGAGGGGATTTACGAGCAGTACTTC	CASSRTGEGIYEQYF
TRBJ1-5	NA	NA	TRBV5-1	TGCGCCAGCAGCCCGGACACCGAGAATCAGCCCCAGCATTTT	CASSPDTENQPQHF
TRBJ1-4	NA	NA	TRBV11-1	TGTGCCAGCAGCTTACGGCCGGCAGGTCAGAATGAAAAACTGTTTTTT	CASSLRPAGQNEKLFF
TRBJ2-3	NA	TRBD2	TRBV3-1/TRBV3-2	TGTGCCAGCAGCCAAGGGGTAGCGGGGTTGGTTACGCAGTATTTT	CASSQGVAGLVTQYF
TRBJ1-2	NA	TRBD1	TRBV3-1/TRBV3-2	TGTGCCAGCAGCCAAGATCCAGGGGGTCTCTATGGCTACACCTTC	CASSQDPGGLYGYTF
TRBJ1-6	NA	TRBD1	TRBV10-3	TGTGCCATCAGTGACCCGGACAGGGTGTATTCACCCCTCCACTTT	CAISDPDRVYSPLHF
TRBJ1-1	NA	NA	TRBV27	TGTGCCAGCAGTTTAAACTCGCCGGGGAAAGCTTTCTTT	CASSLNSPGKAFF
TRBJ2-5	NA	NA	TRBV5-4	TGTGCCAGCAGCTTGGTCAGCCAAGAGACCCAGTACTTC	CASSLVSQETQYF
TRBJ1-5	NA	TRBD1	TRBV19	TGTGCCAGTAGTATGGCGCCCGTCGGGACAGGTAACAATCAGCCCCAGCATTTT	CASSMAPVGTGNNQPQHF
TRBJ2-1	NA	NA	TRBV19	TGTGCCAGTCGTCAGGGGTCTGAGCAGTTCTTC	CASRQGSEQFF
TRBJ1-4	NA	NA	TRBV30	TGTGCCTGGACGGCAGGGGAAAAACTGTTTTTT	CAWTAGEKLFF
TRBJ1-2	once	NA	TRBV28	TGTGCCAGCAGTTCCGTGACAGGACGAAGCTATGGCTACACCTTC	CASSSVTGRSYGYTF
TRBJ1-4	NA	NA	TRBV6-4	TGTGCCAGCAGTGACAGCGGTAACGAAAAACTGTTTTTT	CASSDSGNEKLFF
TRBJ2-1	NA	NA	TRBV6-4	TGTGCCAGCAGTGACAAGACAGGTGTGATTGTTCCCTACGATGAGCAGTTCTTC	CASSDKTGVIVPYDEQFF
TRBJ1-2	NA	NA	TRBV7-8	TGTGCCAGCAGCTTAGCGCGGACTGAGGAGAGCTACACCTTC	CASSLARTEESYTF
TRBJ2-3	once	NA	TRBV7-3	TGTGCCAGCAGTTATGGGAGGAGCCCAGATACGCAGTATTTT	CASSYGRSPDTQYF
TRBJ1-1	NA	NA	TRBV6-5	TGTGCCAGCCGCATAAGGGGCACGAACACTGAAGCTTTCTTT	CASRIRGTNTEAFF
TRBJ2-5	NA	TRBD1	TRBV10-3	TGTGCCATCAGTGTAACAGGGGAAGAGACCCAGTACTTC	CAISVTGEETQYF
TRBJ1-4	NA	NA	TRBV2	TGTGCCAGCAGTGAATGGAGGGAAAAACTGTTTTTT	CASSEWREKLFF
TRBJ2-7	NA	NA	TRBV5-1	TGCGCCAGCAGCTTGGCCCCCAGGGGTCCCTACGAGCAGTACTTC	CASSLAPRGPYEQYF
TRBJ2-7	NA	NA	TRBV7-9	TGTGCCAGCAACCCCACCGAGGGTCCCAACGGGTACGAGCAGTACTTC	CASNPTEGPNGYEQYF
TRBJ2-7	NA	NA	TRBV15	TGTGCCACCAGCAGAGACGACGGTACCGGGACTTGCTCCGAGCAGTACTTC	CATSRDDGTGTCSEQYF
TRBJ1-2	NA	NA	TRBV5-8	TGTGCCAGCAGCTTCGTGACAGGCAATGTTGATGGCTACACCTTC	CASSFVTGNVDGYTF
TRBJ2-2	NA	NA	TRBV19	TGTGCCAGCCTGGCGGGGGCGGGGGTTACCACCGGGGAGCTGTTTTTT	CASLAGAGVTTGELFF
TRBJ1-3	NA	TRBD1	TRBV14	TGTGCCAGCAGTCCGGACAGGGTAGACACCATATATTTT	CASSPDRVDTIYF
TRBJ2-2	NA	TRBD1	TRBV5-4	TGTGCCAGCAGCGCAAACAGGGGGCGCCCCGGGGAGCTGTTTTTT	CASSANRGRPGELFF
TRBJ2-7	NA	TRBD2	TRBV7-3	TGTGCCAGCAGCTTGCGGTCCAGCGGGGAGGGGGAGCAGTACTTC	CASSLRSSGEGEQYF
TRBJ2-7	NA	TRBD2	TRBV3-1/TRBV3-2	TGTGCCAGCAGCCAAGCGGCTAGCGGGGCCTACGAGCAGTACTTC	CASSQAASGAYEQYF
TRBJ2-5	NA	TRBD1	TRBV5-1	TGCGCCAGCAGCCTCGGGACAGGTACCCAAGAGACCCAGTACTTC	CASSLGTGTQETQYF
TRBJ1-2	NA	NA	TRBV14	TGTGCCAGCAGCCAAGCGGGGGGTGTCTTCGGCGGCTACACCTTC	CASSQAGGVFGGYTF
TRBJ2-5	NA	NA	TRBV7-2	TGTGCCAGCAGCTTGGGACTCCGAGAGACCCAGTACTTC	CASSLGLRETQYF
TRBJ1-2	NA	TRBD1	TRBV29-1	TGCAGCGGAGCAGGGGGCGGCGGCTACACCTTC	CSGAGGGGYTF